Following are 23 T cell receptor beta chains from one sample sequenced in a study of cytomegalovirus exposure and HLA in healthy donors. The PCR had 60 Vbeta and 13 Jbeta primers. Data came from immunoSEQ multiplex PCR; TCRdb stores just in-frame clones and leaves some out. Among about 120,000 clones listed, under 85% were seen once. Sequencing input: PBMCs. The source is a middle-aged man in good health and CMV-seropositive.

The V gene is TRBV6-4, the J gene TRBJ1-6; 8 bases are a match to TRBD1. Germline V gene lookup returns CDR1 MRHNA and CDR2 SNTAGT. Losses at the gene ends were 0 bases for V and 9 bases for J; bases not matched to a gene: 4. The CDR3 has 15 amino acids. CDR3 sequence: CASSDSDRASSPLHF. CDR3 sequence (DNA): TGTGCCAGCAGTGACTCGGACAGGGCCTCTTCACCCCTCCACTTT.

V usage is TRBV7-9 and J usage is TRBJ1-1; D unclear. The CDR3 runs to 14 residues. The V end lost 3 bases, the J end lost 4 bases, and 12 bases lay between the germline ends. In germline, CDR1 is SEHNR, CDR2 FQNEAQ (reference sequence). The CDR3 region is CASSLPRDSTEAFF. CDR3 nucleotides: TGTGCCAGCAGCTTGCCACGGGATAGCACTGAAGCTTTCTTT.

This clone was seen a few times. The chain couples TRBV7-9 to TRBJ2-7, with 7 bases fitting TRBD2. The CDR3 runs to 15 residues. Germline V gives CDR1 SEHNR, CDR2 FQNEAQ (reference sequence). J lost 1 base, V lost 6 bases, and 9 bases had no gene match. Here the CDR3 DNA reads TGTGCCAGCAGGTACGAGGGAGGGAAATCCTACGAGCAGTACTTC. As protein: CASRYEGGKSYEQYF.

CDR3 amino acids: CASSSRPTYEQYF. DNA for the CDR3: TGTGCCAGCAGCTCGAGGCCTACCTACGAGCAGTACTTC. The chain joins TRBV7-2 to TRBJ2-7; no firm D call. V was trimmed by 4 bases and J by 2 bases, leaving 9 bases between them. This CDR3 region has 13 residues. CDR1 is SGHTA and CDR2 is FQGNSA in the germline V gene.

V gene TRBV7-2 combines with J gene TRBJ2-2, with 8 nucleotides matching TRBD2. The germline CDR1 and CDR2 sequences are SGHTA and FQGNSA. V gave up 2 bases and J gave up 4 bases; unmatched junction bases: 6. The CDR3 length is 16 residues. The CDR3 DNA reads TGTGCCAGCAGCTTAACTAAGCGGGGGCGCACCGGGGAGCTGTTTTTT. Translated: CASSLTKRGRTGELFF.

The chain recombines TRBV19 with TRBJ1-3; 9 nucleotides agree with TRBD1. Trimming took 4 bases from V and 0 from J; bases not matched to a gene: 1. CDR1 is LNHDA, CDR2 SQIVND, per germline (reference sequence). The length of the CDR3 is 15 residues. CDR3 amino acids: CASSTTGGSGNTIYF. CDR3 DNA sequence: TGTGCCAGTAGTACGACAGGGGGCTCTGGAAACACCATATATTTT.

The chain joins TRBV6-5 to TRBJ1-1; TRBD1 matches 7 bases. The V gene's germline CDR1 is MNHEY and CDR2 SVGAGI. V dropped 1 base and J dropped 0; count of bases not matched to a gene: 5. The CDR3 loop spans 16 amino acids. This CDR3 reads CASSYLATGMNTEAFF. The CDR3 nucleotides are TGTGCCAGCAGTTACTTGGCGACAGGGATGAACACTGAAGCTTTCTTT.

This chain uses TRBV19 with TRBJ2-1; 10 nucleotides line up with TRBD2. The CDR3 totals 16 residues. Unmatched junction bases numbered 4, after V lost 4 bases and J lost 1 base. Germline CDR1 LNHDA, CDR2 SQIVND (reference sequence). CDR3 amino acids: CASSTLAGVSYNEQFF. CDR3 in DNA: TGTGCCAGTAGTACCCTAGCGGGGGTATCCTACAATGAGCAGTTCTTC.

This clone has a single count. The rearrangement joins TRBV27 to TRBJ1-2, with D perhaps TRBD1 (5 bases). Trimming took 5 bases from V and 8 from J, leaving 18 bases between them. Germline lookup yields CDR1 MNHEY and CDR2 SMNVEV (reference sequence). The CDR3 totals 14 residues. The chain's CDR3 is CASSTHGGLEGYTF. In nucleotides, the CDR3 is TGTGCCAGCAGTACACACGGGGGGTTAGAGGGCTACACCTTC.

The chain combines TRBV20-1 with TRBJ2-7; D gene uncertain. CDR1 is DFQATT, CDR2 SNEGSKA, per germline (reference sequence). The CDR3 is 11 amino acids. The germline V and J ends were trimmed by 5 bases and 4 bases, with 9 bases remaining between them. CDR3 in DNA: TGCAGTGCTGAACACCTTTACGAGCAGTACTTC. This encodes CSAEHLYEQYF.

The chain links TRBV7-9 to TRBJ1-3; TRBD1 agrees at 8 bases. The CDR3 is 15 amino acids. Germline V gene sequence: CDR1 SEHNR, CDR2 FQNEAQ (reference sequence). The J segment lost 4 bases and the V segment lost 5 bases, leaving 7 bases of the junction unmatched. CDR3 in DNA: TGTGCCAGCAGCCAAGACAGGGGAGAAGGAAACACCATATATTTT. Its protein is CASSQDRGEGNTIYF. Based on the CDR3 plus reference TRBV7-9 and TRBJ1-3, the full variable domain is DTGVSQNPRHKITKRGQNVTFRCDPISEHNRLYWYRQTLGQGPEFLTYFQNEAQLEKSRLLSDRFSAERPKGSFSTLEIQRTEQGDSAMYLCASSQDRGEGNTIYFGEGSWLTVV.

V gene TRBV28 combines with J gene TRBJ1-2; D not certain. This CDR3 is built from 13 residues. The germline V gene encodes CDR1 MDHEN and CDR2 SYDVKM. The V end was cut by 3 bases, the J end by 8 bases, with 13 bases between. The CDR3 is CASSLTEVRGYTF. The CDR3 DNA reads as TGTGCCAGCAGTTTGACGGAGGTGAGGGGCTACACCTTC.

V usage is TRBV2 and J usage is TRBJ2-3; no definite D call. The germline V gene has CDR1 SNHLY and CDR2 FYNNEI. Trimming shortened V by 6 bases and J by 2 bases, and 6 bases separated the two germline ends. The CDR3 runs to 12 residues. The CDR3 DNA follows: TGTGCCAGCAGGGGCGCCACAGATACGCAGTATTTT. It is translated as CASRGATDTQYF.

This chain joins TRBV28 and TRBJ1-5; TRBD1 aligns across 9 bases. Germline CDR1 is MDHEN and CDR2 is SYDVKM. V was clipped by 5 bases and J by 9 bases; unmatched bases: 8. The CDR3 spans 14 residues. CDR3 residues: CASSKQGARRPQHF. CDR3 nucleotides: TGTGCCAGCAGTAAACAGGGGGCGCGGAGGCCCCAGCATTTT.

The chain carries TRBV12-2 and TRBJ1-4; the table names TRBD1, a call not compared with the DNA. TRBV12-2 counts as a pseudogene. This CDR3 has 19 residues. DNA for the CDR3: TGTGCAAGTCGCTTACCCAGGGGACAGCGAATCTTAGGTTGTGAAAAACTGTTTTTT. Amino acids: CASRLPRGQRILGCEKLFF.

The V gene is TRBV4-1, the J gene TRBJ1-2; no definite D call. The V gene lost 4 bases and the J gene lost 1 base, with 10 bases spanning the gap. The V gene's germline CDR1 is MGHRA and CDR2 YSYEKL. This CDR3 comprises 14 residues. The CDR3 protein is CASSRNTDNYGYTF. In nucleotides, the CDR3 is TGCGCCAGCAGCCGCAACACCGATAACTATGGCTACACCTTC.

The V call is TRBV7-2, the J call TRBJ2-5; the match to TRBD2 covers 11 bases. Germline V gene data show CDR1 as SGHTA and CDR2 as FQGNSA. Unmatched junction bases numbered 11, after V lost 6 bases and J lost 5 bases. The CDR3 covers 16 residues. CDR3 coding DNA: TGTGCCAGCAGGTTTAGCGGGGGGGCTGGTGGGGAGACCCAGTACTTC. Its protein product is CASRFSGGAGGETQYF.

The genes are TRBV5-6 and TRBJ2-2; 8 bases match TRBD1. Germline values: CDR1 SGHDT, CDR2 YYEEEE. The length of the CDR3 is 17 residues. J was trimmed by 4 bases and V by 0 bases; bases with no gene match: 8. This CDR3 reads CASSLGPQGAFTGELFF. CDR3 coding DNA: TGTGCCAGCAGCTTGGGTCCCCAGGGGGCGTTCACCGGGGAGCTGTTTTTT. Looking up the rest from reference TRBV5-6 and TRBJ2-2 gives the full variable domain: DAGVTQSPTHLIKTRGQQVTLRCSPKSGHDTVSWYQQALGQGPQFIFQYYEEEERQRGNFPDRFSGHQFPNYSSELNVNALLLGDSALYLCASSLGPQGAFTGELFFGEGSRLTVL.

This clone was detected only a few times. The V and J genes are TRBV11-3 and TRBJ2-1; D remains ambiguous. The CDR3 length is 13 residues. V was pared by 2 bases and J by 5 bases, with 7 bases between. Germline CDR1 is SGHNT and CDR2 is YENEEA. CDR3 coding DNA: TGTGCCAGCAGCTTAACGGAGAACAATGAGCAGTTCTTC. Its translation: CASSLTENNEQFF. Supplemented by reference TRBV11-3 and TRBJ2-1, the full variable domain reads EAGVVQSPRYKIIEKKQPVAFWCNPISGHNTLYWYLQNLGQGPELLIRYENEEAVDDSQLPKDRFSAERLKGVDSTLKIQPAELGDSAVYLCASSLTENNEQFFGPGTRLTVL.

This clone turned up a few times. The V gene is TRBV2, the J gene TRBJ1-4, with a tentative D call TRBD1 (6 bases). This CDR3 has 13 amino acids. CDR1 and CDR2 (germline): SNHLY, FYNNEI. The V end lost 10 bases, the J end lost 8 bases, and 17 bases lay between the germline ends. Written as DNA, the CDR3 is TGTGCCACTTCCCGGGGGGCTGGGGAAAAACTGTTTTTT. This translates into CATSRGAGEKLFF.

The chain employs TRBV7-3 and TRBJ2-1, with 10 bases fitting TRBD1. Germline values: CDR1 SGHTA, CDR2 FQGTGA. The V segment lost 1 base and the J segment 4 bases; nucleotides outside the gene matches: 10. This CDR3 is built from 18 residues. The CDR3 spells CASSLKPSGTGEYNEQFF. Here the CDR3 DNA reads TGTGCCAGCAGCTTAAAGCCTTCCGGGACAGGGGAGTACAATGAGCAGTTCTTC.

The chain recombines TRBV19 with TRBJ2-2, with TRBD2 matching 10 bases. Unmatched junction bases numbered 12, after V lost 5 bases and J lost 3 bases. CDR1 and CDR2 (germline): LNHDA, SQIVND (reference sequence). The CDR3 has 18 amino acids. The CDR3 protein is CASSARYGLADYTGELFF. DNA for the CDR3: TGTGCCAGTAGTGCGAGATACGGACTAGCGGACTACACCGGGGAGCTGTTTTTT.

This chain links TRBV9 with TRBJ1-6; D gene unclear. V lost 3 bases to trimming and J lost 3 bases, with 7 bases between them. The CDR3 loop spans 14 amino acids. Looked up from germline, CDR1 is SGDLS and CDR2 is YYNGEE. CDR3 amino acids: CASSADIYNSPLHF. CDR3 bases: TGTGCCAGCAGCGCAGATATCTATAATTCACCCCTCCACTTT.